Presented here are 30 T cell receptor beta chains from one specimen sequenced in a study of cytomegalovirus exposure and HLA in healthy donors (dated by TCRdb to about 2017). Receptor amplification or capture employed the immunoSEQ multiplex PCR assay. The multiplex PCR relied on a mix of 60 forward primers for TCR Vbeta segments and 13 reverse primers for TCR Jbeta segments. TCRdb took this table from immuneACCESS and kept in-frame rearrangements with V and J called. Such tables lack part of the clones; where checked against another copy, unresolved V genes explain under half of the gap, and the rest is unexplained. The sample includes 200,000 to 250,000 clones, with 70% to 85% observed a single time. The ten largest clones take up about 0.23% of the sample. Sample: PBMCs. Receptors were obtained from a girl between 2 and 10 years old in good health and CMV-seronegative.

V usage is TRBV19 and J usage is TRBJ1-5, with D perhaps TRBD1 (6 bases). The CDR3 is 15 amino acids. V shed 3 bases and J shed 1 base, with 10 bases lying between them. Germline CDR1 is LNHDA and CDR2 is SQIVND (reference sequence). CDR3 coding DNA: TGTGCCAGTAGTATCCAGGGGATGAGCAATCAGCCCCAGCATTTT. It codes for CASSIQGMSNQPQHF.

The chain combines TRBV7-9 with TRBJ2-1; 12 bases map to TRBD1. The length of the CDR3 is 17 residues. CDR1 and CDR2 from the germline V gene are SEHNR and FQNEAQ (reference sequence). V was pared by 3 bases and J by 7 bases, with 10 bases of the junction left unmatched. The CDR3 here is CASSLGQGARLVNEQFF. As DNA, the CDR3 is TGTGCCAGCAGCTTGGGACAGGGGGCGCGATTAGTTAATGAGCAGTTCTTC. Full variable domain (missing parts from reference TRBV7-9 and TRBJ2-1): DTGVSQNPRHKITKRGQNVTFRCDPISEHNRLYWYRQTLGQGPEFLTYFQNEAQLEKSRLLSDRFSAERPKGSFSTLEIQRTEQGDSAMYLCASSLGQGARLVNEQFFGPGTRLTVL.

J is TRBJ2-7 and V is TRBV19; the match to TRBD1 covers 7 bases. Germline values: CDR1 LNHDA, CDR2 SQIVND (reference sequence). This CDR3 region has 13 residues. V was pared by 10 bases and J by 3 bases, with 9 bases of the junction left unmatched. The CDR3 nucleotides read TGTGCCACCGCGACAGGGTTGGACTACGAGCAGTACTTC. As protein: CATATGLDYEQYF.

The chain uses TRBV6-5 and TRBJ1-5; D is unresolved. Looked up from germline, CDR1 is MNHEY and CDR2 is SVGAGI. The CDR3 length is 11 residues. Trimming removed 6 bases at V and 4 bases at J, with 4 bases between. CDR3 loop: CASRTNQPQHF. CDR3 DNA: TGTGCCAGCAGAACAAATCAGCCCCAGCATTTT.

For the CDR3, the DNA is TGCGCCAGCAGCGGACAGGGGAACACTGAAGCTTTCTTT. Its translation is CASSGQGNTEAFF. This chain uses TRBV5-1 with TRBJ1-1; the match to TRBD1 covers 8 bases. Germline lookup yields CDR1 SGHRS and CDR2 YFSETQ. The V and J ends lost 4 bases and 1 base, in that order; junction bases with no gene match: 0. CDR3 size: 13 residues.

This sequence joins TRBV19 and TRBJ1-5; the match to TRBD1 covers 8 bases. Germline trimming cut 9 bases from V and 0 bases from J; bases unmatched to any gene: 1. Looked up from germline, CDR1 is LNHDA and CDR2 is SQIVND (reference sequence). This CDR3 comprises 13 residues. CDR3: CASRGRSNQPQHF. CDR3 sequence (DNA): TGTGCCAGCAGGGGGCGTAGCAATCAGCCCCAGCATTTT. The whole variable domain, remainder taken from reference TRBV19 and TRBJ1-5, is DGGITQSPKYLFRKEGQNVTLSCEQNLNHDAMYWYRQDPGQGLRLIYYSQIVNDFQKGDIAEGYSVSREKKESFPLTVTSAQKNPTAFYLCASRGRSNQPQHFGDGTRLSIL.

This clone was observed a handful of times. CDR3 sequence (DNA): TGCAGTGTCGCAGGGCCCGAGCAGTACTTC. Protein: CSVAGPEQYF. The chain uses TRBV20-1 and TRBJ2-7, with a tentative D call TRBD1 (5 bases). The CDR3 contains 10 residues. Trimming pared 7 bases from V and 6 bases from J, leaving 10 bases between. Germline assignment: CDR1 DFQATT and CDR2 SNEGSKA (reference sequence).

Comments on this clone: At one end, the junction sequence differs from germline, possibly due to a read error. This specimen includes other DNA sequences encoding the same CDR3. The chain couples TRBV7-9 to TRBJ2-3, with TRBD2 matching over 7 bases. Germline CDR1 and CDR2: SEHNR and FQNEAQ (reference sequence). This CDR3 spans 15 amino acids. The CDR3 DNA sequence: TGCGCCAGCAGTCACCCCGGGACTAACACAGATACGCAGTATTTT. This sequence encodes CASSHPGTNTDTQYF.

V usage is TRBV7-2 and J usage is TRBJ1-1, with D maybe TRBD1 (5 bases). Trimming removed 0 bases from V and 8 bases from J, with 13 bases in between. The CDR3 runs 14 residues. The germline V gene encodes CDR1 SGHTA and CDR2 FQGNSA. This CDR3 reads CASSLAVTGVEAFF. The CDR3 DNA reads TGTGCCAGCAGCTTAGCGGTAACAGGAGTCGAAGCTTTCTTT.

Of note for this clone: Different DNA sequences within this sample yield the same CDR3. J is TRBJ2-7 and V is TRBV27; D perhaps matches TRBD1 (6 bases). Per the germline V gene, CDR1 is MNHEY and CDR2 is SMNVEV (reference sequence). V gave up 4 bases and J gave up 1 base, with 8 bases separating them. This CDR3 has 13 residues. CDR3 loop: CASSSQGSYEQYF. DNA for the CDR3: TGTGCCAGCAGTTCACAGGGTTCCTACGAGCAGTACTTC.

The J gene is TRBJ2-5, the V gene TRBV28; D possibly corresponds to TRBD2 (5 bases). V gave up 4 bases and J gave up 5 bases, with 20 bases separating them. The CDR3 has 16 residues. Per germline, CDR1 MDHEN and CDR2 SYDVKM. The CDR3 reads CASSSNLNTPGETQYF. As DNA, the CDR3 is TGTGCCAGCAGTTCGAACCTAAATACGCCGGGGGAGACCCAGTACTTC.

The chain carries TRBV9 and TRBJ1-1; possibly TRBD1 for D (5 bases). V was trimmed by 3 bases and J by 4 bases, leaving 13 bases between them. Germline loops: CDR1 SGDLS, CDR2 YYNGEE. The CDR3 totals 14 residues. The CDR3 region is CASSERRAPTEAFF. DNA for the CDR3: TGTGCCAGCAGCGAACGCAGGGCGCCCACTGAAGCTTTCTTT.

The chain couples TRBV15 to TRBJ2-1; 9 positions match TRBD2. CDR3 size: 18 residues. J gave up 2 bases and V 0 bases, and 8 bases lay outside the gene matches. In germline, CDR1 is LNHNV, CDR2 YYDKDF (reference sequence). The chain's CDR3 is CATSREPPLAGPYNEQFF. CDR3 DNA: TGTGCCACCAGCAGAGAACCCCCACTAGCGGGTCCCTACAATGAGCAGTTCTTC.

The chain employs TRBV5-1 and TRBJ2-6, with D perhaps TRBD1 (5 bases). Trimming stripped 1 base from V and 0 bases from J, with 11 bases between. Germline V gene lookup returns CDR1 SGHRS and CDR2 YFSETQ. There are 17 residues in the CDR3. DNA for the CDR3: TGCGCCAGCAGCTTGAGGGGCGATTTCTCTGGGGCCAACGTCCTGACTTTC. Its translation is CASSLRGDFSGANVLTF.

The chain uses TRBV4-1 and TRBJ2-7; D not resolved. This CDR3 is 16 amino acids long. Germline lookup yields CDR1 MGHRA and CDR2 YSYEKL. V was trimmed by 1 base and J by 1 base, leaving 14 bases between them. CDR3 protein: CASSQGGVLLSYEQYF. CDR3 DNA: TGCGCCAGCAGCCAAGGCGGTGTACTACTTTCCTACGAGCAGTACTTC.

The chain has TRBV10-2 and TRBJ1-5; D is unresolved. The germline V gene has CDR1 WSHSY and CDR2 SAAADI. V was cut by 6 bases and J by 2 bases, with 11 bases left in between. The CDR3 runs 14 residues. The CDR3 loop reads CASRESGGNQPQHF. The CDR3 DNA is TGCGCCAGCAGGGAGAGCGGGGGCAATCAGCCCCAGCATTTT.

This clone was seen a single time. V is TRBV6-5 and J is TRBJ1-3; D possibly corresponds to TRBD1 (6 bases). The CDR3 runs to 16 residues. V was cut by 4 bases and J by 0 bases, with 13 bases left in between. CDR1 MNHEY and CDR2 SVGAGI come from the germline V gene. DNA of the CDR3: TGTGCCAGCAGTTCCCAAACAGGGCGCTCTGGAAACACCATATATTTT. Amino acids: CASSSQTGRSGNTIYF.

The CDR3 bases are TGTGCCAGCAGCCATAAAGAGGGCCTCAATCAGCCCCAGCATTTT. Protein sequence: CASSHKEGLNQPQHF. V and J are TRBV16 and TRBJ1-5, with no clear D. The CDR3 loop spans 15 amino acids. Germline CDR1 reads KGHSY; CDR2 reads FQNENV. V lost 3 bases, J lost 3 bases, and 12 bases lay in between.

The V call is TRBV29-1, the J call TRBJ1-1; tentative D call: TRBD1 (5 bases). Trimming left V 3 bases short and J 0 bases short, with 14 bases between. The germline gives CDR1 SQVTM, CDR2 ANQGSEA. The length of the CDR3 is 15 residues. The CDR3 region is CSVEGYTGMNTEAFF. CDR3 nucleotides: TGCAGCGTTGAGGGGTATACAGGCATGAACACTGAAGCTTTCTTT.

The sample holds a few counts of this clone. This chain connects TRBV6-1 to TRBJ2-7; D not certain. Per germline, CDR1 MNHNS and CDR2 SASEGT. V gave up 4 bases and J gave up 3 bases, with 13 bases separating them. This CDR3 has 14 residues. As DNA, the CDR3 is TGTGCCAGCAGTGTGAACAACTATTTCTACGAGCAGTACTTC. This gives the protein CASSVNNYFYEQYF.

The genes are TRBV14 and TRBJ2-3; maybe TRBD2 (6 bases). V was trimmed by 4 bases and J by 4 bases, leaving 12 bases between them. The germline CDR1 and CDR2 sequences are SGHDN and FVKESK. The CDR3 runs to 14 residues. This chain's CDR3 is CASSRTGEPDTQYF. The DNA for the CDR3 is TGTGCCAGCAGCCGGACGGGAGAGCCAGATACGCAGTATTTT.

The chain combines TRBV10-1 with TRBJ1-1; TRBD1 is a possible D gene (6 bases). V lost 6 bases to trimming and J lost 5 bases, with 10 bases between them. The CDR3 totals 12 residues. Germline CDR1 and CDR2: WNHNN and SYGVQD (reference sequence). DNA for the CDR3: TGCGCCAGCAGCTACAGGGATACTGAAGCTTTCTTT. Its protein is CASSYRDTEAFF.

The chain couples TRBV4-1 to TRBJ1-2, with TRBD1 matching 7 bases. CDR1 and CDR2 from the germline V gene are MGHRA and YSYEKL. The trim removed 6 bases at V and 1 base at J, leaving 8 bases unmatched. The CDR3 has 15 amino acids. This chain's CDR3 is CASRPYRDSNYGYTF. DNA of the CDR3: TGCGCCAGCAGGCCCTACCGGGACAGTAACTATGGCTACACCTTC.

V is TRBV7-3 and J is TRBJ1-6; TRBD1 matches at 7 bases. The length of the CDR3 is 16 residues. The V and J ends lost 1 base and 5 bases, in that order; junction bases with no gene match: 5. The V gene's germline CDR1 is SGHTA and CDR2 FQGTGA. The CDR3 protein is CASSLIGGKNNSPLHF. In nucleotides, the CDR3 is TGTGCCAGCAGCTTAATAGGGGGCAAAAATAATTCACCCCTCCACTTT. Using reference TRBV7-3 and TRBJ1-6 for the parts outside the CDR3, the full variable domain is GAGVSQTPSNKVTEKGKYVELRCDPISGHTALYWYRQSLGQGPEFLIYFQGTGAADDSGLPNDRFFAVRPEGSVSTLKIQRTERGDSAVYLCASSLIGGKNNSPLHFGNGTRLTVT.

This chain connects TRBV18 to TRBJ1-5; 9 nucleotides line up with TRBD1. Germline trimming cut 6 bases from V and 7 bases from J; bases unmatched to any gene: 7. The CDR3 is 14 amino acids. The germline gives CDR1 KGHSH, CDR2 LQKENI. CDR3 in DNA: TGTGCCAGCTCCCCCGGGACAGGGAGCCAGCCCCAGCATTTT. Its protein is CASSPGTGSQPQHF.

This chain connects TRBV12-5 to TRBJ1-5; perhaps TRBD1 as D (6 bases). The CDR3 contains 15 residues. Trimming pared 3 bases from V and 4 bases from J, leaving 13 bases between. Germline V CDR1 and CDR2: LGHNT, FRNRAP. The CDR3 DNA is TGTGCTAGTGGTTTAGGGGGGGGGAAGAATCAGCCCCAGCATTTT. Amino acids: CASGLGGGKNQPQHF.

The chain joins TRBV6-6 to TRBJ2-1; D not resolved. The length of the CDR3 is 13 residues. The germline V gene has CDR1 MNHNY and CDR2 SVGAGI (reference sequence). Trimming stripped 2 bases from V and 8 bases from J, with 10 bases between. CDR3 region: CASSYDTHDEQFF. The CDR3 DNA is TGTGCCAGCAGTTACGATACTCACGATGAGCAGTTCTTC.

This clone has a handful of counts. CDR3 residues: CASSDDRDQPQHF. CDR3 coding DNA: TGTGCCAGCAGTGATGACAGAGATCAGCCCCAGCATTTT. The rearrangement joins TRBV6-5 to TRBJ1-5; TRBD1 might be the D (5 bases). V lost 5 bases and J lost 5, with 10 bases in between. The CDR3 contains 13 residues. Germline V lookup: CDR1 MNHEY, CDR2 SVGAGI.

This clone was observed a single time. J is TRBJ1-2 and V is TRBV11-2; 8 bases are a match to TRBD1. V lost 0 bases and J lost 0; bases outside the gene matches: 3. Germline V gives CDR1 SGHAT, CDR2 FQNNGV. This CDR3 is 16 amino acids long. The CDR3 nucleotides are TGTGCCAGCAGCTTAGACCCGACAGGGGCTAACTATGGCTACACCTTC. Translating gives CASSLDPTGANYGYTF.

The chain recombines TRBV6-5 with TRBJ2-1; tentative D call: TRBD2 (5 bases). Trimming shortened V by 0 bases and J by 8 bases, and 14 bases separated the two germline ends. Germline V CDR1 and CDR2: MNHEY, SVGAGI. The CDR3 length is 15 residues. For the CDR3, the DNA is TGTGCCAGCAGTTACTCGTGGGCCGAGGGCGATGAGCAGTTCTTC. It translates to CASSYSWAEGDEQFF.